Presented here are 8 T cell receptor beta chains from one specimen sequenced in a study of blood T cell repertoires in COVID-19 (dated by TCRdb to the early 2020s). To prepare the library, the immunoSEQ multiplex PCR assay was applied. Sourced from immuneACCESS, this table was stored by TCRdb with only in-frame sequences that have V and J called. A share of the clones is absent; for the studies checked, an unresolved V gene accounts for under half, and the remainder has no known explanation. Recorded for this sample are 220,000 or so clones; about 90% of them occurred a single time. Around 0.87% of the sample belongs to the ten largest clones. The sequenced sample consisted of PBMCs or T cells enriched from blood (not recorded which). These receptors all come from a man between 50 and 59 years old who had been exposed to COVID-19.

The CDR3 region is CASTYSLGQQETQYF. Here the CDR3 DNA reads TGCGCCAGCACCTACTCACTGGGACAGCAAGAGACCCAGTACTTC. The chain is built from TRBV5-1 and TRBJ2-5, with 7 bases that match TRBD1. CDR3 length: 15 residues. Trimming removed 6 bases from V and 2 bases from J; junction bases left unmatched: 10. The V gene's germline CDR1 is SGHRS and CDR2 YFSETQ.

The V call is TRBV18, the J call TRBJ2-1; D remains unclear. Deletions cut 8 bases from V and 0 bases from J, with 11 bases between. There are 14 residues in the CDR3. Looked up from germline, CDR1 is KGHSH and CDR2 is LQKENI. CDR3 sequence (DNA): TGTGCCAGCCAGACTGTTAGCTCCTACAATGAGCAGTTCTTC. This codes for CASQTVSSYNEQFF.

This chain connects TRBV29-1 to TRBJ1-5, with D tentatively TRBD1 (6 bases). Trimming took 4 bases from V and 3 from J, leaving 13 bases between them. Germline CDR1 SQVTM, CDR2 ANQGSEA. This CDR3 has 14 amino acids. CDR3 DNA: TGCAGCGTTGTGGGCAGGGGTTACAATCAGCCCCAGCATTTT. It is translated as CSVVGRGYNQPQHF.

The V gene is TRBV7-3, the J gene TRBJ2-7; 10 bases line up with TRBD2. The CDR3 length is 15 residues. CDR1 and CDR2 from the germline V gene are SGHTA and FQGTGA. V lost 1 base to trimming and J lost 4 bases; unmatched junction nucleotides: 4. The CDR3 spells CASSLRLAGDYEQYF. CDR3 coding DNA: TGTGCCAGCAGCTTAAGACTAGCGGGTGATTACGAGCAGTACTTC.

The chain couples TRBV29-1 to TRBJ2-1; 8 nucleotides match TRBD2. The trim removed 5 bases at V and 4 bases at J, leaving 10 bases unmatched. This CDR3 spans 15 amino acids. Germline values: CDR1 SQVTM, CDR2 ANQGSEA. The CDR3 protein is CSVTRGAYGYNEQFF. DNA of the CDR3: TGCAGCGTTACGCGGGGGGCCTACGGATACAATGAGCAGTTCTTC.

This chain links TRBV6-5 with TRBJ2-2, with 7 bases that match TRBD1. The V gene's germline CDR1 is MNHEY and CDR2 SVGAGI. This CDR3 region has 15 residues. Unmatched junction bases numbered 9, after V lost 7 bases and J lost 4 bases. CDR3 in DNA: TGTGCCAGCACCCGGGACAGTACGTCCACCGGGGAGCTGTTTTTT. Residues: CASTRDSTSTGELFF.

CDR3 loop: CASSSNLGNTIYF. CDR3 sequence (DNA): TGTGCCAGTAGTTCCAATTTGGGAAACACCATATATTTT. V and J are TRBV19 and TRBJ1-3, with unresolved D. CDR3 length equals 13 residues. Germline assignment: CDR1 LNHDA and CDR2 SQIVND (reference sequence). The V and J ends lost 5 bases and 4 bases respectively, with 9 bases between them.

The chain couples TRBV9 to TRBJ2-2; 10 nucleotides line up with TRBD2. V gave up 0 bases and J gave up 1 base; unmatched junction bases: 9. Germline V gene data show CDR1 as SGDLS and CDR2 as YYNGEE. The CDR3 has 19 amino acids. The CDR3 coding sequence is TGTGCCAGCAGCGTAGCTAGGCTAGCGGGAGAGAGGAACACCGGGGAGCTGTTTTTT. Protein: CASSVARLAGERNTGELFF.